This T cell receptor (beta chain) was obtained from a study of cytomegalovirus exposure and HLA in healthy donors. Study background: Genetic ancestry analysis placed over 65% of the 398 donors that were genotyped in the Caucasian-associated cluster.

General study findings and limits: Available immune exposure information covered CMV serostatus only. Being productive about 87% or about 30% of the time was typical of most TCR beta V segments in an earlier analysis. Reportedly, diagnosis of cytomegalovirus status by the classifier showed high specificity and sensitivity.

This CDR3 has 13 amino acids. Per the germline V gene, CDR1 is SGHDT and CDR2 is YYEEEE. V lost 2 bases, J lost 7 bases, and 13 bases lay in between. This clone was observed a single time. The antigen is undetermined. Primers included in the PCR were 60 Vbeta and 13 Jbeta primers. Using immunoSEQ multiplex PCR, the repertoire was profiled, and TCRdb retains in-frame clones only, with some absent. Of roughly 180,000 clones listed, just under 80% are singletons. This TCR was recovered from a woman in her twenties or thirties in good health and CMV-seropositive. The chain carries TRBV5-6 and TRBJ2-7; D remains ambiguous. Sequenced input: PBMCs. This chain's CDR3 is CASSLAGPEEQYF. As DNA, the CDR3 is TGTGCCAGCAGCTTAGCTGGGCCTGAGGAGCAGTACTTC.